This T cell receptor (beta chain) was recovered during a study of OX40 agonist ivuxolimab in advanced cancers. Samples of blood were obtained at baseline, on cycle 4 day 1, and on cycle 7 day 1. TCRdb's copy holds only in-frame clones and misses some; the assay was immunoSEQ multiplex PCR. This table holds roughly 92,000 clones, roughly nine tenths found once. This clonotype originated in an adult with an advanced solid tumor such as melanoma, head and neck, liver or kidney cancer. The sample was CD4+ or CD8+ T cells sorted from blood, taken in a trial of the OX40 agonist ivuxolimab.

CDR3 amino acids: CASTPGVINEQFF. The CDR3 DNA reads TGCGCCAGCACTCCAGGGGTAATTAATGAGCAGTTCTTC. The rearrangement joins TRBV10-2 to TRBJ2-1; TRBD1 might be the D (6 bases). Germline V gene lookup returns CDR1 WSHSY and CDR2 SAAADI. The CDR3 length is 13 residues. Trimming shortened V by 7 bases and J by 7 bases, and 14 bases separated the two germline ends.